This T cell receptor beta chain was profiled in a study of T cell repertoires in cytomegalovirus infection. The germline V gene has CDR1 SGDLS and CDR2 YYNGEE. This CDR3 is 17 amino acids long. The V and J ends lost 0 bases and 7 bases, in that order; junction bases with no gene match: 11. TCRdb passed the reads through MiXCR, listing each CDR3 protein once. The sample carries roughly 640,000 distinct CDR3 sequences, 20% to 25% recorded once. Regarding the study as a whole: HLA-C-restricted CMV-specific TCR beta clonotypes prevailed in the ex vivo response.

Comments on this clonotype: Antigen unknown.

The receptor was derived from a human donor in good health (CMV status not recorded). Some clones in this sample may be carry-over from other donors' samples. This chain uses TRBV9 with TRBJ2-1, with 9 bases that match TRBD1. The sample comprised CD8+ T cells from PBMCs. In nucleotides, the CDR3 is TGTGCCAGCAGCGTAGAATTTGCGGACAGGGGTGTTAATGAGCAGTTCTTC. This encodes CASSVEFADRGVNEQFF.